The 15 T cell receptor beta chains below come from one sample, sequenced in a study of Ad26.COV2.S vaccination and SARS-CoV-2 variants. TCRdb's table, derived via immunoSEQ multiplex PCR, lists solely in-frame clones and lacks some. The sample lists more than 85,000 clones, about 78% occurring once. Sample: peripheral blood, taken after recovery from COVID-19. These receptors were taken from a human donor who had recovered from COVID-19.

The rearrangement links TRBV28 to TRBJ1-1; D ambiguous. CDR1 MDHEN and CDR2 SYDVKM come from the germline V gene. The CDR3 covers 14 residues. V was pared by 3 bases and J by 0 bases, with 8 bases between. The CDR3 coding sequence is TGTGCCAGCAGTTTGGCAGCCATGAACACTGAAGCTTTCTTT. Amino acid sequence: CASSLAAMNTEAFF.

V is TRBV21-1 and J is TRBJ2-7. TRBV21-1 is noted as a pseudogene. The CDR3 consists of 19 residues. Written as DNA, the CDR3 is TGTGCCAGCAGCAAATACCTAGGGCCCAGGCGGTTGGCCTCCTACGAGCAGTACTTC. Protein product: CASSKYLGPRRLASYEQYF.

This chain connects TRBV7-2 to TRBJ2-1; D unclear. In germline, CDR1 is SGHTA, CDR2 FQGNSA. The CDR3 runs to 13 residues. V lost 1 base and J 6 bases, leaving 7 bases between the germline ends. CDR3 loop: CASSLDSPNEQFF. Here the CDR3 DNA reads TGTGCCAGCAGCTTAGACAGTCCCAATGAGCAGTTCTTC.

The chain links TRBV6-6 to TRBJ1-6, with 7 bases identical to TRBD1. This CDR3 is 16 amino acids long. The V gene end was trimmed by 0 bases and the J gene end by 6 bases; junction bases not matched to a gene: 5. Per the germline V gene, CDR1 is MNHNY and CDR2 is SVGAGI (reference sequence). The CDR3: CASSYSSGQTNSPLHF. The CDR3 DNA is TGTGCCAGCAGTTACTCGTCGGGACAGACTAATTCACCCCTCCACTTT.

CDR3: CASPDRGETGELFF. CDR3 DNA sequence: TGTGCCAGTCCAGACAGGGGGGAGACCGGGGAGCTGTTTTTT. The V gene is TRBV19, the J gene TRBJ2-2; 9 bases map to TRBD1. This CDR3 has 14 amino acids. Germline V CDR1 and CDR2: LNHDA, SQIVND (reference sequence). J gave up 5 bases and V 8 bases, and 6 bases lay outside the gene matches.

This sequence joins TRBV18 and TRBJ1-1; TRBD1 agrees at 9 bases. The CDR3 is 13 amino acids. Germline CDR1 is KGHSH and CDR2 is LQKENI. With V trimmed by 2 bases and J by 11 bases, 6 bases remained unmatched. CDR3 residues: CASSPWDRAFAFF. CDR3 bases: TGTGCCAGCTCACCATGGGACAGGGCCTTCGCTTTCTTT.

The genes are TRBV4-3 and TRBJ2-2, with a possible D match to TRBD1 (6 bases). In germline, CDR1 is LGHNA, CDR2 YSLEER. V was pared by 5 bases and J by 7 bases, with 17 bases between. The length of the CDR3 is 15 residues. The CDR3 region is CASSWSTQQGGELFF. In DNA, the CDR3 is TGCGCCAGCAGCTGGTCGACTCAACAGGGCGGGGAGCTGTTTTTT.

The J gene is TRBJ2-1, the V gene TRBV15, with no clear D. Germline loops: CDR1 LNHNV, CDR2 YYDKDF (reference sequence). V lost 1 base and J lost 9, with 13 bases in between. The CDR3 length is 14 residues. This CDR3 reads CATSRGLAKGEQFF. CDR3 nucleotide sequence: TGTGCCACCAGCAGAGGCCTCGCAAAGGGTGAGCAGTTCTTC. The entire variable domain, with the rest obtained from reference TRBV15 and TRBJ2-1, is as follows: DAMVIQNPRYQVTQFGKPVTLSCSQTLNHNVMYWYQQKSSQAPKLLFHYYDKDFNNEADTPDNFQSRRPNTSFCFLDIRSPGLGDTAMYLCATSRGLAKGEQFFGPGTRLTVL.

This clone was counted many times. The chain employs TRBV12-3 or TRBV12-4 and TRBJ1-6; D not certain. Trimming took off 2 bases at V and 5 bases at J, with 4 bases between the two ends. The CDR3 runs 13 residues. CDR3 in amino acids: CASSLRDNSPLHF. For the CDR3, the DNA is TGTGCCAGCAGTTTAAGAGATAATTCACCCCTCCACTTT.

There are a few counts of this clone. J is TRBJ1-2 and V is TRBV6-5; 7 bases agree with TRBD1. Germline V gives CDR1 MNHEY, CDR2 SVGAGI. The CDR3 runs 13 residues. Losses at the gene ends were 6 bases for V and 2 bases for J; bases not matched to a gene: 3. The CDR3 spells CASSQTGNYGYTF. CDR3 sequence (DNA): TGTGCCAGCAGCCAGACAGGGAACTATGGCTACACCTTC.

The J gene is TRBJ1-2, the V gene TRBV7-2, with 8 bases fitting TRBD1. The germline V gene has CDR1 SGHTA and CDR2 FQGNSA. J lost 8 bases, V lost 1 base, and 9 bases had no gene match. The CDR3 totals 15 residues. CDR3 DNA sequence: TGTGCCAGCAGCTTAGGAATGCGGACAGGGCGAGGCTACACCTTC. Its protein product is CASSLGMRTGRGYTF.

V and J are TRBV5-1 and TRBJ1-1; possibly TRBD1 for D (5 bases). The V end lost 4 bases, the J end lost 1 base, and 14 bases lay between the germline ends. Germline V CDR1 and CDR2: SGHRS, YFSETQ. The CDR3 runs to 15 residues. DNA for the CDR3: TGCGCCAGCAGCCGATGGACAACCCAGAACACTGAAGCTTTCTTT. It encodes CASSRWTTQNTEAFF.

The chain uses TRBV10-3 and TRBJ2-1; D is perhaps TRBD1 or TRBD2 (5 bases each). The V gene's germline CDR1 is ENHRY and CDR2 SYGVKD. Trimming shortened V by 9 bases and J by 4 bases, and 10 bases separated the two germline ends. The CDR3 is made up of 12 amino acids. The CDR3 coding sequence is TGTGCCATAGGGGAGAATTACAATGAGCAGTTCTTC. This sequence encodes CAIGENYNEQFF.

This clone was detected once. CDR3 nucleotide sequence: TGTGCCAGCAGCCTGCGGGGCCTAGCGGGGGGGTACAATGAGCAGTTCTTC. Encoded protein: CASSLRGLAGGYNEQFF. V and J are TRBV9 and TRBJ2-1; 12 positions match TRBD2. CDR1 SGDLS and CDR2 YYNGEE come from the germline V gene. The CDR3 spans 17 residues. Germline trimming cut 4 bases from V and 4 bases from J; bases unmatched to any gene: 9.

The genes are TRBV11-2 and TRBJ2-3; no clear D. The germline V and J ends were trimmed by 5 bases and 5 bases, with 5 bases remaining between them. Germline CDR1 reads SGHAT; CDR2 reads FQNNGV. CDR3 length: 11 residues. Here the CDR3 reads CASSQLDTQYF. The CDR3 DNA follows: TGTGCCAGCAGCCAGCTAGATACGCAGTATTTT.